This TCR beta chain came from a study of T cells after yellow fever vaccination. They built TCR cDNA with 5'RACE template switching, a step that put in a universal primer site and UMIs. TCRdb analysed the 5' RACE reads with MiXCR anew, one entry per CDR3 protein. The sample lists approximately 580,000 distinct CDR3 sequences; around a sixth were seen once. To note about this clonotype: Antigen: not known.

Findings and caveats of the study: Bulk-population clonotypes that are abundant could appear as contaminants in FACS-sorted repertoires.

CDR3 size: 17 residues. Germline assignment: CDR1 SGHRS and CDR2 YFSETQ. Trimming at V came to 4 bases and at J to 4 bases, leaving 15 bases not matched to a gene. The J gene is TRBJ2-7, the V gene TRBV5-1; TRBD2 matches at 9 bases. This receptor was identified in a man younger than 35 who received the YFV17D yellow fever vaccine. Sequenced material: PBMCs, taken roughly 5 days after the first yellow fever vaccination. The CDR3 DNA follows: TGCGCCAGCAGCAGAGGCCCAGCGGGGGGAATCCAGTACGAGCAGTACTTC. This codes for CASSRGPAGGIQYEQYF.